This record concerns one T cell receptor (beta chain) sequence. The antigen is unknown. The authors used about 3,200 ng of total RNA per TCR library. During cDNA synthesis, UMIs that each contained a 6-nucleotide sample barcode were added by means of template switching. Reanalyzing the 5' RACE reads, TCRdb keeps one entry per CDR3 protein, without DNA. The table for this sample gives under 200,000 distinct CDR3 sequences. Germline CDR1 and CDR2: SGHVS and FQNEAQ. The CDR3 extends over 18 amino acids. The data belong to a study of monozygotic twins with inflammatory bowel disease. Overall study results and limits: Other individuals had fewer clonotypes in common with IBD patients than with healthy twins, especially with disease activity. In patient repertoires, differing immunosuppressive treatments may have added some variability.

The chain combines TRBV7-8 with TRBJ2-7. This clonotype originated in a human donor with ulcerative colitis or Crohn's disease, or a healthy co-twin of an affected twin (not recorded which). Sequencing was performed on blood. This chain's CDR3 is CASSLSAYNNRNSYEQYF.